A single T cell receptor (beta chain) is shown here with its context. Its matching antigen is unknown. The source of the sample is a study of identical twins. CDR3 length: 16 residues. CDR1 and CDR2 from the germline V gene are MDHEN and SYDVKM. Trimming shortened V by 3 bases and J by 8 bases, and 19 bases separated the two germline ends. There were only healthy Caucasians among the donors. Through template switching, a universal primer site was introduced, and the cDNA contained unique molecular identifiers. TCRdb analysed the 5' RACE reads with MiXCR anew, one entry per CDR3 protein. The sample includes 1.5 million to 2 million distinct CDR3 sequences, about 32% of them seen just once. Study-level findings and limits: It was out-of-frame TCR alpha sharing in monozygotic twins that models underestimated.

This clonotype originated in a newborn girl in good health. This chain joins TRBV28 and TRBJ2-2, with D perhaps matching TRBD2 (6 bases). Sequencing was carried out using cord blood. In nucleotides, the CDR3 is TGTGCCAGCAGTTTCCAACTAGCCCTTGGGGCTGGGGAGCTGTTTTTT. Translation gives CASSFQLALGAGELFF.